A selection of T cell receptor beta chains follows, all from one sample in a study of cytomegalovirus exposure and HLA in healthy donors. TCRdb's table, derived via immunoSEQ multiplex PCR, lists solely in-frame clones and lacks some. The data contain about 130,000 clones, 75% to 85% of them seen just once; the ten biggest clones take up over 4.5%. The sequenced material came from PBMCs. These receptors all stem from a middle-aged woman in good health and CMV-seropositive. CDR3s include the opening cysteine and the closing phenylalanine or tryptophan. The D gene is left open where the match is weak. Where a row states a size, it is once, few, many or the class of an expanded clone; other rows omit it.

V gene: TRBV5-4; D gene: .; clone size: .; J gene: TRBJ1-1; CDR3 DNA: TGTGCCAGCAGCTTGGTGGGCAGATTGAACACTGAAGCTTTCTTT; CDR3 protein: CASSLVGRLNTEAFF
V gene: TRBV7-8; D gene: .; clone size: few; J gene: TRBJ2-7; CDR3 DNA: TGTGCCAGCAGCTTAGGATACAGCCTCTCCTACGAGCAGTACTTC; CDR3 protein: CASSLGYSLSYEQYF
V gene: TRBV5-6; D gene: TRBD2; clone size: .; J gene: TRBJ2-5; CDR3 DNA: TGTGCCAGCAGTGCGGGAGGGCCTGGGGAGACCCAGTACTTC; CDR3 protein: CASSAGGPGETQYF
V gene: TRBV6-5; D gene: .; clone size: .; J gene: TRBJ1-5; CDR3 DNA: TGTGCCAGCAGTTACTCGGACTCGTATCAGCCCCAGCATTTT; CDR3 protein: CASSYSDSYQPQHF
V gene: TRBV27; D gene: TRBD1; clone size: few; J gene: TRBJ2-7; CDR3 DNA: TGTGCCAGCAGTAAACAGGGGCCTGCCTACGAGCAGTACTTC; CDR3 protein: CASSKQGPAYEQYF
V gene: TRBV5-1; D gene: TRBD2; clone size: .; J gene: TRBJ2-7; CDR3 DNA: TGCGCCAGCAGCTCCGGGGCGGGGGGGCCATCCTACGAGCAGTACTTC; CDR3 protein: CASSSGAGGPSYEQYF
V gene: TRBV19; D gene: .; clone size: .; J gene: TRBJ2-2; CDR3 DNA: TGTGCCAGTAGTACCCCCCCCGGAGGGCAGGGAACCCCCGGGGAGCTGTTTTTT; CDR3 protein: CASSTPPGGQGTPGELFF
V gene: TRBV5-1; D gene: .; clone size: .; J gene: TRBJ2-6; CDR3 DNA: TGCGCCAGCAGCTACACTTTCCAGGGGGGATTGACCGTACCCGCCCTCTCTGGGGCCAACGTCCTGACTTTC; CDR3 protein: CASSYTFQGGLTVPALSGANVLTF
V gene: TRBV25-1; D gene: TRBD1; clone size: .; J gene: TRBJ2-5; CDR3 DNA: TGTGCCAGCAGTAGGACAGGGATGGAGACCCAGTACTTC; CDR3 protein: CASSRTGMETQYF
V gene: TRBV9; D gene: .; clone size: .; J gene: TRBJ2-3; CDR3 DNA: TGTGCCAGCAGCGTAGATAACAGCCCTAGCACAGATACGCAGTATTTT; CDR3 protein: CASSVDNSPSTDTQYF
V gene: TRBV18; D gene: .; clone size: .; J gene: TRBJ1-4; CDR3 DNA: TGTGCCAGCTCACCTAGGGGTTCGAATGAAAAACTGTTTTTT; CDR3 protein: CASSPRGSNEKLFF
V gene: TRBV7-2; D gene: TRBD1; clone size: .; J gene: TRBJ1-2; CDR3 DNA: TGTGCCAGCAGCTTAGTAGGGACAGGGATGGGTGGCTACACCTTC; CDR3 protein: CASSLVGTGMGGYTF
V gene: TRBV30; D gene: .; clone size: .; J gene: TRBJ2-1; CDR3 DNA: TGTGCCTGGAGTGTGGCCCATGAGCAGTTCTTC; CDR3 protein: CAWSVAHEQFF
V gene: TRBV11-2; D gene: .; clone size: .; J gene: TRBJ1-2; CDR3 DNA: TGTGCCAGCAGCTTAGGGGGCGCAGACTATGGCTACACCTTC; CDR3 protein: CASSLGGADYGYTF
V gene: TRBV28; D gene: TRBD2; clone size: .; J gene: TRBJ2-3; CDR3 DNA: TGTGCCAGCAGTTTACGTCGGACTAGCGGGAGGCCTATGACGGATACGCAGTATTTT; CDR3 protein: CASSLRRTSGRPMTDTQYF
V gene: TRBV29-1; D gene: .; clone size: .; J gene: TRBJ1-2; CDR3 DNA: TGCAGCGTTGAACTGACGGTGGGGGGGGGCTACACCTTC; CDR3 protein: CSVELTVGGGYTF
V gene: TRBV5-4; D gene: TRBD2; clone size: .; J gene: TRBJ2-1; CDR3 DNA: TGTGCCAGCAGCTTGCGTCGGTCCGGGGGAGGGAATGAGCAGTTCTTC; CDR3 protein: CASSLRRSGGGNEQFF